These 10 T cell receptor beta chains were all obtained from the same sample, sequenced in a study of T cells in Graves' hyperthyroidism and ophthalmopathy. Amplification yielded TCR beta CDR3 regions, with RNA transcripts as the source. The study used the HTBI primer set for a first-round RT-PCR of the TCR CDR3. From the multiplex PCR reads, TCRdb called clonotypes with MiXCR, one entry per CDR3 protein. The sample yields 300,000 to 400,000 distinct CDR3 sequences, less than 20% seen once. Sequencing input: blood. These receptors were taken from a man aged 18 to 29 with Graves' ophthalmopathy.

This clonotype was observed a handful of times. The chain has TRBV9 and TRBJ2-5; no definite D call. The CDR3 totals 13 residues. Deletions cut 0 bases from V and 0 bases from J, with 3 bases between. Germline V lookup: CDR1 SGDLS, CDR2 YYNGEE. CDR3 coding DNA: TGTGCCAGCAGCGTAGCTTACCAAGAGACCCAGTACTTC. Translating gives CASSVAYQETQYF. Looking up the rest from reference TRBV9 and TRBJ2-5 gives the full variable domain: DSGVTQTPKHLITATGQRVTLRCSPRSGDLSVYWYQQSLDQGLQFLIQYYNGEERAKGNILERFSAQQFPDLHSELNLSSLELGDSALYFCASSVAYQETQYFGPGTRLLVL.

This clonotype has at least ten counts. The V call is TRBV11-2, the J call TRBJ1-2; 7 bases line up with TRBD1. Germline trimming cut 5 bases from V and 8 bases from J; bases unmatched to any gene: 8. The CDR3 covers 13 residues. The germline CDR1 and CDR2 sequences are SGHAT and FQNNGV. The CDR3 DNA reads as TGTGCCAGCAGCCAAGACAGGGTTGACGGCTACACCTTC. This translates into CASSQDRVDGYTF. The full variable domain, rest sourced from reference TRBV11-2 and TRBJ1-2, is EAGVAQSPRYKIIEKRQSVAFWCNPISGHATLYWYQQILGQGPKLLIQFQNNGVVDDSQLPKDRFSAERLKGVDSTLKIQPAKLEDSAVYLCASSQDRVDGYTFGSGTRLTVV.

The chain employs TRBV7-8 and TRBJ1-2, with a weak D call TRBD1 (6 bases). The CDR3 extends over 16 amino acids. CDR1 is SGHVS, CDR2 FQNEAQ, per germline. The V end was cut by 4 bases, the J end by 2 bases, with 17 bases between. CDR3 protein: CASSWSKGQKNYGYTF. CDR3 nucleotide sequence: TGTGCCAGCAGCTGGAGTAAGGGACAAAAGAACTATGGCTACACCTTC.

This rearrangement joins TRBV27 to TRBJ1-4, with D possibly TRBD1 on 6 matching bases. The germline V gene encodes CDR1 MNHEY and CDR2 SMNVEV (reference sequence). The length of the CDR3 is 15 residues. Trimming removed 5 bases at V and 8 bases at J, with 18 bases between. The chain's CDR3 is CASSLRGGDEEKLFF. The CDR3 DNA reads TGTGCCAGCAGTCTTAGAGGGGGGGATGAAGAAAAACTGTTTTTT. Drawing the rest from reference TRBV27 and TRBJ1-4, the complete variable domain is EAQVTQNPRYLITVTGKKLTVTCSQNMNHEYMSWYRQDPGLGLRQIYYSMNVEVTDKGDVPEGYKVSRKEKRNFPLILESPSPNQTSLYFCASSLRGGDEEKLFFGSGTQLSVL.

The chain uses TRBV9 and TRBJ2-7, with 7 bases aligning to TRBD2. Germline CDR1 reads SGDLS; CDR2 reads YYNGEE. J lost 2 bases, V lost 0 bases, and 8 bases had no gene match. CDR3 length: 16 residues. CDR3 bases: TGTGCCAGCAGCGTAGGGCCTAGCGGAATGACCTACGAGCAGTACTTC. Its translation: CASSVGPSGMTYEQYF. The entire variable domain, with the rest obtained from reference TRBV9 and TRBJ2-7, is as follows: DSGVTQTPKHLITATGQRVTLRCSPRSGDLSVYWYQQSLDQGLQFLIQYYNGEERAKGNILERFSAQQFPDLHSELNLSSLELGDSALYFCASSVGPSGMTYEQYFGPGTRLTVT.

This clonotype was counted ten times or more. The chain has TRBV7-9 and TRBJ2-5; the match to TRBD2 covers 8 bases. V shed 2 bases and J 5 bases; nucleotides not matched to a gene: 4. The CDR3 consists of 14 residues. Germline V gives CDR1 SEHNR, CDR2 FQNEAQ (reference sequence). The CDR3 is CASSLTGGPETQYF. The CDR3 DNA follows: TGTGCCAGCAGCTTAACGGGGGGGCCGGAGACCCAGTACTTC. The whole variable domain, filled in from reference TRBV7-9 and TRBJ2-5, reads DTGVSQNPRHKITKRGQNVTFRCDPISEHNRLYWYRQTLGQGPEFLTYFQNEAQLEKSRLLSDRFSAERPKGSFSTLEIQRTEQGDSAMYLCASSLTGGPETQYFGPGTRLLVL.

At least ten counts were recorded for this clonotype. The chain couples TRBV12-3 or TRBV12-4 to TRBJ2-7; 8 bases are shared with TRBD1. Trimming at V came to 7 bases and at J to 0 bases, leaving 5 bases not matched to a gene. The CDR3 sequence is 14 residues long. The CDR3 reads CASTGDRNSYEQYF. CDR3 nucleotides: TGTGCCAGCACCGGGGACAGGAACTCCTACGAGCAGTACTTC.

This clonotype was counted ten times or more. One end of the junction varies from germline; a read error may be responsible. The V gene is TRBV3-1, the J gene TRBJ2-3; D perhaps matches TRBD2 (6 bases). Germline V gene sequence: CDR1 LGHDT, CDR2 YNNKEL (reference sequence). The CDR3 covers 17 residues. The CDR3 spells CASSQDIWRGSTDTQYF. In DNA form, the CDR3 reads TGTGCCAGCAGCCAAGACATATGGCGGGGTAGCACAGATACGCAGTACTTT.

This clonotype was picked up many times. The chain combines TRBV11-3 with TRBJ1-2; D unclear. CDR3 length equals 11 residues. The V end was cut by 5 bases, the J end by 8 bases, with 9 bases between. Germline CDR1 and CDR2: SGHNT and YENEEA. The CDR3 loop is CASSPAEGYTF. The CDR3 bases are TGTGCCAGCAGCCCAGCTGAGGGCTACACCTTC.

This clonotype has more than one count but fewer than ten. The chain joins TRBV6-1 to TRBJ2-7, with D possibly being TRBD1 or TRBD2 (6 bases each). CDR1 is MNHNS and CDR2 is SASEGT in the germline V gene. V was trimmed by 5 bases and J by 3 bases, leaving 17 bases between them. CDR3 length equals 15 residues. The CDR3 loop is CASSPPGAAGYEQYF. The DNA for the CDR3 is TGTGCCAGCAGTCCCCCGGGGGCGGCGGGCTACGAGCAGTACTTC.